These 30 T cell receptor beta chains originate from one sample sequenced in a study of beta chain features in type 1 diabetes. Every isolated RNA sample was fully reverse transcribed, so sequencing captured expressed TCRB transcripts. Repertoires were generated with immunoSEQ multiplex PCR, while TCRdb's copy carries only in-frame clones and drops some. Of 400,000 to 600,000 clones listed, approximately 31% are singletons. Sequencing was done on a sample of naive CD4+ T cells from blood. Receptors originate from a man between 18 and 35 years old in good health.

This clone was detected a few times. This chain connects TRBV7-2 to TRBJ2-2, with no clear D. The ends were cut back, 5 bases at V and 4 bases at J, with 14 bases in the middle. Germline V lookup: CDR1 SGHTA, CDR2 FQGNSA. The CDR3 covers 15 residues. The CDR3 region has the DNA TGTGCCAGCAGCGTACAGAGTACGGTCACCGGGGAGCTGTTTTTT. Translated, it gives CASSVQSTVTGELFF. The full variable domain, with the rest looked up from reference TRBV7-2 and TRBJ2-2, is GAGVSQSPSNKVTEKGKDVELRCDPISGHTALYWYRQSLGQGLEFLIYFQGNSAPDKSGLPSDRFSAERTGGSVSTLTIQRTQQEDSAVYLCASSVQSTVTGELFFGEGSRLTVL.

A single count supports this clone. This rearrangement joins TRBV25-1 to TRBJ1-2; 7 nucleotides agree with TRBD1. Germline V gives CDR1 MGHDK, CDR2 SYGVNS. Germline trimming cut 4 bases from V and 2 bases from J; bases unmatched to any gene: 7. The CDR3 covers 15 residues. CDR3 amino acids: CASSGVTGTNYGYTF. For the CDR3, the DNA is TGTGCCAGCAGTGGGGTGACAGGGACCAACTATGGCTACACCTTC.

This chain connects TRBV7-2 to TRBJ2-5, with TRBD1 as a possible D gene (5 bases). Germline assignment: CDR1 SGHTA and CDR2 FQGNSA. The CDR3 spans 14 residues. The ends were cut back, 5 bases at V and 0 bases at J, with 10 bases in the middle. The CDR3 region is CASSPGLNQETQYF. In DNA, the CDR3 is TGTGCCAGCAGCCCAGGGCTGAACCAAGAGACCCAGTACTTC.

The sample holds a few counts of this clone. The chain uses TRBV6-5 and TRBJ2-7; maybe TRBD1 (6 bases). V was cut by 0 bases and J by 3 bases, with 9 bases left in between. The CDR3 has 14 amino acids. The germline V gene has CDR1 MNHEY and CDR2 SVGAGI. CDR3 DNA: TGTGCCAGCAGTTACTCTGGGGGCGGCTACGAGCAGTACTTC. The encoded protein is CASSYSGGGYEQYF.

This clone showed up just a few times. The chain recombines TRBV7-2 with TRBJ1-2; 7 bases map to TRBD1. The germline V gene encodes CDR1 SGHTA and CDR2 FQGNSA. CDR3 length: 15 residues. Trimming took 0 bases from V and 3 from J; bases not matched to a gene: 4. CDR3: CASSLAVTGYYGYTF. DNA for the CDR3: TGTGCCAGCAGCTTAGCCGTGACAGGGTACTATGGCTACACCTTC. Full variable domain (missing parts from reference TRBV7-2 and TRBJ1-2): GAGVSQSPSNKVTEKGKDVELRCDPISGHTALYWYRQSLGQGLEFLIYFQGNSAPDKSGLPSDRFSAERTGGSVSTLTIQRTQQEDSAVYLCASSLAVTGYYGYTFGSGTRLTVV.

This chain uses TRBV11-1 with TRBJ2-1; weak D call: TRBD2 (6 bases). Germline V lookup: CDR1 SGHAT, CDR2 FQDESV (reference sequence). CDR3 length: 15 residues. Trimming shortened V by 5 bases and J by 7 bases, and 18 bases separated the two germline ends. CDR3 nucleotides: TGTGCCAGCAGCCCCTTGGGCGGGGAAGGGAATGAGCAGTTCTTC. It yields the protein CASSPLGGEGNEQFF.

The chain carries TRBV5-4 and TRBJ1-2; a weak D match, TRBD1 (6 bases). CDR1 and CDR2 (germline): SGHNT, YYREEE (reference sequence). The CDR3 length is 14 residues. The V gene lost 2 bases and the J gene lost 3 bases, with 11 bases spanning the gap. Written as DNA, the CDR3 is TGTGCCAGCAGCTTTCCGGGGGCTGACTATGGCTACACCTTC. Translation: CASSFPGADYGYTF. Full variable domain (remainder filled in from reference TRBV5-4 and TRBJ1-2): ETGVTQSPTHLIKTRGQQVTLRCSSQSGHNTVSWYQQALGQGPQFIFQYYREEENGRGNFPPRFSGLQFPNYSSELNVNALELDDSALYLCASSFPGADYGYTFGSGTRLTVV.

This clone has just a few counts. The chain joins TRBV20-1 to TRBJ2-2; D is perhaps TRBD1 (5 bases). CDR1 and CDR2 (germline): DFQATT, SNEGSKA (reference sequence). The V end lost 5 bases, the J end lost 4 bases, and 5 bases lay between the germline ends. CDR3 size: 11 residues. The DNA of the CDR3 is TGCAGTGCTGACAGCACCGGGGAGCTGTTTTTT. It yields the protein CSADSTGELFF.

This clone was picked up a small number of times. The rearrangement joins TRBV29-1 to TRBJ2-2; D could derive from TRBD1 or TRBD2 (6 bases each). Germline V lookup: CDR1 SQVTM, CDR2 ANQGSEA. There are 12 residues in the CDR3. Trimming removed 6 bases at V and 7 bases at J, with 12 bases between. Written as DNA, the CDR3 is TGCAGCGTCCCGGGGGCGGACGGGGAGCTGTTTTTT. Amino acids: CSVPGADGELFF.

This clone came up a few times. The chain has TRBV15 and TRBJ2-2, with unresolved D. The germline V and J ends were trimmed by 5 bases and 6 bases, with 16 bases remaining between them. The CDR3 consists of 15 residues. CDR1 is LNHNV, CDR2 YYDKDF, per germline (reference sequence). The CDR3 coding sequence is TGTGCCACCAGCCCTCACAAGGGCAAGGCCGGGGAGCTGTTTTTT. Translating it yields CATSPHKGKAGELFF.

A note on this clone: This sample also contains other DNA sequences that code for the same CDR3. CDR3 coding DNA: TGCAGCGTGGGACAGGGCGGCGACTATGGCTACACCTTC. Translating gives CSVGQGGDYGYTF. The rearrangement uses TRBV29-1 and TRBJ1-2, with 9 bases lining up with TRBD1. There are 13 residues in the CDR3. The trim removed 6 bases at V and 3 bases at J, leaving 5 bases unmatched. Looked up from germline, CDR1 is SQVTM and CDR2 is ANQGSEA.

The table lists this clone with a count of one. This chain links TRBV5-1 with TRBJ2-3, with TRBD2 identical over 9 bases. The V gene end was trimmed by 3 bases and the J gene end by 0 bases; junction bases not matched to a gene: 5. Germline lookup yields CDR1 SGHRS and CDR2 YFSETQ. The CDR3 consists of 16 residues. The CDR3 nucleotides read TGCGCCAGCAGCTCGATCACTAGCGGGAGCACAGATACGCAGTATTTT. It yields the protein CASSSITSGSTDTQYF. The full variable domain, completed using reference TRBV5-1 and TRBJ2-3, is KAGVTQTPRYLIKTRGQQVTLSCSPISGHRSVSWYQQTPGQGLQFLFEYFSETQRNKGNFPGRFSGRQFSNSRSEMNVSTLELGDSALYLCASSSITSGSTDTQYFGPGTRLTVL.

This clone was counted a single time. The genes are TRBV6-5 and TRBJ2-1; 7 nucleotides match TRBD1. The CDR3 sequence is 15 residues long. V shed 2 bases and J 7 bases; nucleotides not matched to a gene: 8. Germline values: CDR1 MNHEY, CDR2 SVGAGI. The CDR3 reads CASSYNRGRGNEQFF. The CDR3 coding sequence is TGTGCCAGCAGTTACAACAGGGGTCGCGGGAATGAGCAGTTCTTC.

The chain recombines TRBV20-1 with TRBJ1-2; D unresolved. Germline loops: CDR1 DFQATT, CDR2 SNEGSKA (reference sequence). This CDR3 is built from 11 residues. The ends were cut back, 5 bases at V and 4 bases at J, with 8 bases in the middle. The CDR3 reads CSARTRYGYTF. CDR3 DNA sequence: TGCAGTGCTCGGACCCGCTATGGCTACACCTTC.

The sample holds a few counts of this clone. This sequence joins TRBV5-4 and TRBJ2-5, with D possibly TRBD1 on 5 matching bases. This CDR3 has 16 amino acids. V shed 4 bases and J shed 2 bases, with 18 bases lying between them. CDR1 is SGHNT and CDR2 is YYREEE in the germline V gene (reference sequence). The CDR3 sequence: CASSDPQGANQETQYF. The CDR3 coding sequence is TGTGCCAGCAGCGACCCGCAGGGCGCAAATCAAGAGACCCAGTACTTC.

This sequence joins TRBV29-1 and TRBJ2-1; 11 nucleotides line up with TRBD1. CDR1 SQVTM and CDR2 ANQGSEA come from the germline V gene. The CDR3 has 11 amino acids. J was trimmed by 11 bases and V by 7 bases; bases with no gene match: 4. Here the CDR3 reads CSEGQGVKQFF. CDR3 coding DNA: TGCAGCGAGGGACAGGGGGTTAAGCAGTTCTTC.

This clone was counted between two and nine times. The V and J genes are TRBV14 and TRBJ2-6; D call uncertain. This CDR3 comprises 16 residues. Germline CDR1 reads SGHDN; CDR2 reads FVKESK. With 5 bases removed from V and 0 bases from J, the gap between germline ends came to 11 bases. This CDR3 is CASSGQSTSGANVLTF. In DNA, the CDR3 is TGTGCCAGCAGCGGGCAATCCACCTCTGGGGCCAACGTCCTGACTTTC.

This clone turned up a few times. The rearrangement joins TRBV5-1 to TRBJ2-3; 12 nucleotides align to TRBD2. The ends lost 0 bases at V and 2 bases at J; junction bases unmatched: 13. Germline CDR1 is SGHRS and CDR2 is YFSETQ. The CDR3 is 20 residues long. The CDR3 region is CASSLGLAGASSWYTDTQYF. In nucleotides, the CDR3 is TGCGCCAGCAGCTTGGGACTAGCGGGAGCCTCATCCTGGTACACAGATACGCAGTATTTT.

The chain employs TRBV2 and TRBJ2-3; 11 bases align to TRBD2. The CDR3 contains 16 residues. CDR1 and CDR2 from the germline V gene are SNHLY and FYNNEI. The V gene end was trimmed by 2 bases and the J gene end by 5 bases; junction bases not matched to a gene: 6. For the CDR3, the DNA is TGTGCCAGCAGTGAACGGCTAGCGGGAGGCGGAGATACGCAGTATTTT. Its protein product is CASSERLAGGGDTQYF.

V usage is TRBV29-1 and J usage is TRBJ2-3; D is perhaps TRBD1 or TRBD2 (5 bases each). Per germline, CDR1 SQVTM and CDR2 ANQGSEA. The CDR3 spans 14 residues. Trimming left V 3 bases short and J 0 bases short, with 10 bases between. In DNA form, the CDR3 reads TGCAGCGTTGAGGCCGGGGCTAGCACAGATACGCAGTATTTT. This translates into CSVEAGASTDTQYF.

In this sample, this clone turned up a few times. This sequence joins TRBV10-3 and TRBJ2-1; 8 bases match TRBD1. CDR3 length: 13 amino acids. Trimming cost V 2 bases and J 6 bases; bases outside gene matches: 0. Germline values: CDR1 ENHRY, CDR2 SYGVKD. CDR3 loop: CAISEDRGNEQFF. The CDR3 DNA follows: TGTGCCATCAGTGAGGACAGGGGCAATGAGCAGTTCTTC.

The CDR3 coding sequence is TGTGCCAGCAGTATCCGGGACACGTACTATGGCTACACCTTC. This codes for CASSIRDTYYGYTF. The V gene is TRBV6-6, the J gene TRBJ1-2; D might be TRBD1 (6 bases). V lost 5 bases and J lost 3, with 13 bases in between. The length of the CDR3 is 14 residues. Germline CDR1 reads MNHNY; CDR2 reads SVGAGI (reference sequence).

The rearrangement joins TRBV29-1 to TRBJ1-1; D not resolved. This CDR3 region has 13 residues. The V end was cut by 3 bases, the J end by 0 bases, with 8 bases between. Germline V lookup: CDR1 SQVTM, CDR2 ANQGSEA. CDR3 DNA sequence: TGCAGCGTTGAGGAGGATATGAACACTGAAGCTTTCTTT. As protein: CSVEEDMNTEAFF.

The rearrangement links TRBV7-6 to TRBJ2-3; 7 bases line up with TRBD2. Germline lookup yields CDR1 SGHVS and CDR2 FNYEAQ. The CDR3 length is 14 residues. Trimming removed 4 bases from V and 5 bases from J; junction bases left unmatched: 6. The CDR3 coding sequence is TGTGCCAGCAGCTACGGACTAGTAGGAGATACGCAGTATTTT. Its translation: CASSYGLVGDTQYF. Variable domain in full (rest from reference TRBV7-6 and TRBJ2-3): GAGVSQSPRYKVTKRGQDVALRCDPISGHVSLYWYRQALGQGPEFLTYFNYEAQQDKSGLPNDRFSAERPEGSISTLTIQRTEQRDSAMYRCASSYGLVGDTQYFGPGTRLTVL.

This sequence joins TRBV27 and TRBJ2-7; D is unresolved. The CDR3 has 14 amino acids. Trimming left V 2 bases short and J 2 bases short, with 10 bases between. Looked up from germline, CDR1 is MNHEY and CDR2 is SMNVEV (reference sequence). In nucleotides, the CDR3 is TGTGCCAGCAGTTTAGCTTTGGTCCCCTACGAGCAGTACTTC. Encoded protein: CASSLALVPYEQYF.

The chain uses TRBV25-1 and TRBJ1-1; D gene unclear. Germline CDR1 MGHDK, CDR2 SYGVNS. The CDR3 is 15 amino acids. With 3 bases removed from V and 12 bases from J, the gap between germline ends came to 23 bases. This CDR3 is CASSDYGIDRTYTFF. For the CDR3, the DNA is TGTGCCAGCAGTGATTACGGGATCGACCGCACTTATACTTTCTTT. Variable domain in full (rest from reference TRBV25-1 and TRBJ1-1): EADIYQTPRYLVIGTGKKITLECSQTMGHDKMYWYQQDPGMELHLIHYSYGVNSTEKGDLSSESTVSRIRTEHFPLTLESARPSHTSQYLCASSDYGIDRTYTFFGQGTRLTVV.

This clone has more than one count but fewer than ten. CDR3 in amino acids: CAWARGGRNYGYTF. The CDR3 DNA reads TGTGCCTGGGCGCGGGGCGGACGGAACTATGGCTACACCTTC. The chain combines TRBV30 with TRBJ1-2, with D possibly matching TRBD1 (5 bases). The CDR3 length is 14 residues. Germline assignment: CDR1 GTSNPN and CDR2 SVGIG (reference sequence). Trimming took 5 bases from V and 2 from J, leaving 15 bases between them.

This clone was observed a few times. The CDR3 loop is CSVESLNEQFF. DNA of the CDR3: TGCAGCGTTGAAAGCCTCAATGAGCAGTTCTTC. The chain couples TRBV29-1 to TRBJ2-1; D uncertain. CDR3 size: 11 residues. The germline V gene has CDR1 SQVTM and CDR2 ANQGSEA. The V end lost 2 bases, the J end lost 6 bases, and 5 bases lay between the germline ends.

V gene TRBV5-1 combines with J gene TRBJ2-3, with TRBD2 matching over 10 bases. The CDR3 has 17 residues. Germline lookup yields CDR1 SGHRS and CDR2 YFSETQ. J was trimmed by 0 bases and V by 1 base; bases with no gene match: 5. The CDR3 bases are TGCGCCAGCAGCTTGAAGCTAGCGGGGGAGAGCACAGATACGCAGTATTTT. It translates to CASSLKLAGESTDTQYF. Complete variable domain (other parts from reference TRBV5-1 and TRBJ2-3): KAGVTQTPRYLIKTRGQQVTLSCSPISGHRSVSWYQQTPGQGLQFLFEYFSETQRNKGNFPGRFSGRQFSNSRSEMNVSTLELGDSALYLCASSLKLAGESTDTQYFGPGTRLTVL.

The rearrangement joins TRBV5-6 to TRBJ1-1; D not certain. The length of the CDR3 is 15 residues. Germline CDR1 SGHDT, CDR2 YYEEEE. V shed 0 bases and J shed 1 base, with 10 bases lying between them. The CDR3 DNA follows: TGTGCCAGCAGCTTGGATCCTTTCGAGAACACTGAAGCTTTCTTT. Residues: CASSLDPFENTEAFF.